The 24 T cell receptor beta chains reported below all come from one sample, sequenced in a study of response to subunit inactivated influenza vaccine. MiXCR was run by TCRdb on the RT-PCR reads, yielding one entry per CDR3 protein. Of about 170,000 distinct CDR3 sequences listed, around 12% were seen once; the top ten hold around 32%. This sample was shared with a second study, whose subject was T cells expressing NK-cell markers. That paper states: The authors made TCR beta cDNA libraries by 5'RACE template switching. This switching added a universal primer site and UMIs.

Sequencing was performed on CD8+ T cells sorted from PBMCs, taken about 12 days after vaccination. These TCRs come from a man aged 45 to 65 who received an inactivated influenza vaccine.

The chain recombines TRBV20-1 with TRBJ2-7; TRBD2 matches at 10 bases. Losses at the gene ends were 0 bases for V and 5 bases for J; bases not matched to a gene: 7. The length of the CDR3 is 15 residues. Germline CDR1 is DFQATT and CDR2 is SNEGSKA (reference sequence). The CDR3 sequence is CSARDLGLADHEQYF. DNA for the CDR3: TGCAGTGCTAGAGATCTAGGACTAGCGGACCACGAGCAGTACTTC.

This clonotype showed up many times. The chain uses TRBV28 and TRBJ1-1, with D possibly matching TRBD1 (5 bases). CDR3 size: 14 residues. Trimming left V 5 bases short and J 3 bases short, with 13 bases between. Germline assignment: CDR1 MDHEN and CDR2 SYDVKM. The CDR3 sequence: CASSVPQGHTEAFF. DNA of the CDR3: TGTGCCAGCAGTGTCCCGCAGGGTCACACTGAAGCTTTCTTT.

This sequence joins TRBV20-1 and TRBJ2-3, with TRBD2 identical over 8 bases. CDR1 is DFQATT and CDR2 is SNEGSKA in the germline V gene (reference sequence). CDR3 length: 14 amino acids. Trimming removed 6 bases from V and 1 base from J; junction bases left unmatched: 6. This CDR3 is CSAEAGDGTDTQYF. Here the CDR3 DNA reads TGCAGTGCCGAAGCGGGAGACGGCACAGATACGCAGTATTTT.

The chain joins TRBV27 to TRBJ2-3; the D is unclear. Trimming took off 7 bases at V and 2 bases at J, with 16 bases between the two ends. The CDR3 is made up of 15 amino acids. The germline gives CDR1 MNHEY, CDR2 SMNVEV (reference sequence). The CDR3 DNA sequence: TGTGCCAGCACCGAAGGGTCACGGCCCACAGATACGCAGTATTTT. Residues: CASTEGSRPTDTQYF.

The V call is TRBV6-5, the J call TRBJ1-2; 9 nucleotides align to TRBD1. Germline trimming cut 5 bases from V and 6 bases from J; bases unmatched to any gene: 10. CDR1 MNHEY and CDR2 SVGAGI come from the germline V gene. This CDR3 comprises 15 residues. The DNA for the CDR3 is TGTGCCAGCAGTAACGGAATACAGGGGGCAAATGGCTACACCTTC. Its translation is CASSNGIQGANGYTF.

This chain uses TRBV7-9 with TRBJ1-1, with D possibly TRBD1 on 5 matching bases. The CDR3 totals 16 residues. Germline V CDR1 and CDR2: SEHNR, FQNEAQ (reference sequence). V was trimmed by 1 base and J by 0 bases, leaving 12 bases between them. This CDR3 is CASSLGQINMNTEAFF. CDR3 coding DNA: TGTGCCAGCAGCTTAGGACAGATTAACATGAACACTGAAGCTTTCTTT.

This clonotype has ten or more counts. The chain couples TRBV29-1 to TRBJ2-1, with D uncertain. From germline, CDR1 is SQVTM and CDR2 ANQGSEA. This CDR3 comprises 14 residues. V lost 3 bases and J lost 2, with 11 bases in between. The CDR3 sequence is CSVERQFTYNEQFF. CDR3 coding DNA: TGCAGCGTTGAGAGGCAGTTTACCTACAATGAGCAGTTCTTC.

This clonotype was detected only a few times. V usage is TRBV7-8 and J usage is TRBJ2-5; TRBD2 might be the D (7 bases). The CDR3 runs 16 residues. Germline CDR1 reads SGHVS; CDR2 reads FQNEAQ. V lost 6 bases, J lost 2 bases, and 19 bases lay in between. This chain's CDR3 is CASRFLAAGTQETQYF. CDR3 nucleotides: TGTGCCAGCAGGTTCCTAGCGGCCGGGACACAAGAGACCCAGTACTTC.

The chain links TRBV28 to TRBJ2-7, with a possible D match to TRBD2 (5 bases). Germline V gives CDR1 MDHEN, CDR2 SYDVKM. The ends were cut back, 6 bases at V and 2 bases at J, with 14 bases in the middle. The CDR3 contains 14 residues. The DNA for the CDR3 is TGTGCCAGCAGGAAGACGGGAAAAGCCTACGAGCAGTACTTC. It encodes CASRKTGKAYEQYF.

This clonotype was counted a few times. The V call is TRBV9, the J call TRBJ2-3; D may be TRBD2 (6 bases). The V end was cut by 4 bases, the J end by 1 base, with 22 bases between. The CDR3 consists of 18 residues. The germline V gene has CDR1 SGDLS and CDR2 YYNGEE. CDR3 DNA sequence: TGTGCCAGCAGCCAACGGGCGGGATACTTGGTGGGCACAGATACGCAGTATTTT. It yields the protein CASSQRAGYLVGTDTQYF.

This clonotype was seen a few times. The CDR3 DNA follows: TGTGCCAGCAGCTTGGCCCTCATGTCCGGGGAGCTGTTTTTT. The encoded protein is CASSLALMSGELFF. The rearrangement joins TRBV5-6 to TRBJ2-2, with no clear D. The CDR3 contains 14 residues. V dropped 0 bases and J dropped 6 bases, with 9 bases sitting between them. The germline V gene encodes CDR1 SGHDT and CDR2 YYEEEE.

This clonotype was observed many times. V and J are TRBV12-3 or TRBV12-4 and TRBJ2-3; 8 bases agree with TRBD2. Unmatched junction bases numbered 5, after V lost 3 bases and J lost 9 bases. This CDR3 comprises 13 residues. The DNA of the CDR3 is TGTGCCAGCAGTTTGACGCGGGGGGACACGCAGTATTTT. It is translated as CASSLTRGDTQYF.

The CDR3 DNA reads as TGTGCCAGCAGCTTGATGACAGGGGGCATAAACGAGCAGTACTTC. Its translation is CASSLMTGGINEQYF. V is TRBV7-2 and J is TRBJ2-7, with 10 bases matching TRBD1. J gave up 5 bases and V 3 bases, and 7 bases lay outside the gene matches. CDR3 size: 15 residues. Germline CDR1 is SGHTA and CDR2 is FQGNSA. Full variable domain (missing parts from reference TRBV7-2 and TRBJ2-7): GAGVSQSPSNKVTEKGKDVELRCDPISGHTALYWYRQSLGQGLEFLIYFQGNSAPDKSGLPSDRFSAERTGGSVSTLTIQRTQQEDSAVYLCASSLMTGGINEQYFGPGTRLTVT.

This clonotype was observed many times. For the CDR3, the DNA is TGTGCCAGCAGTTTCATTAATTCACCCCTCCACTTT. The encoded protein is CASSFINSPLHF. This rearrangement joins TRBV27 to TRBJ1-6; D remains ambiguous. The CDR3 is 12 residues long. In germline, CDR1 is MNHEY, CDR2 SMNVEV (reference sequence). The V end lost 3 bases, the J end lost 6 bases, and 3 bases lay between the germline ends.

The chain is built from TRBV10-3 and TRBJ2-5, with D unresolved. V gave up 2 bases and J gave up 2 bases, with 6 bases separating them. In germline, CDR1 is ENHRY, CDR2 SYGVKD. This CDR3 spans 13 amino acids. CDR3 sequence: CAISEGFQETQYF. For the CDR3, the DNA is TGTGCCATCAGTGAGGGGTTTCAAGAGACCCAGTACTTC.

This clonotype was seen a handful of times. The genes are TRBV6-5 and TRBJ1-1; D perhaps matches TRBD1 (6 bases). Germline CDR1 MNHEY, CDR2 SVGAGI. Between the trimmed V and J ends, which lost 4 bases and 4 bases, there was a span of 19 bases. The CDR3 covers 16 residues. As DNA, the CDR3 is TGTGCCAGCAGTTCACAGACAGGAAGGTTAGCCACTGAAGCTTTCTTT. It codes for CASSSQTGRLATEAFF.

DNA of the CDR3: TGTGCCAGCAGCTTTATCACTAAATTGGACGAAAGAGGGGAGCTGTTTTTT. Protein product: CASSFITKLDERGELFF. V gene TRBV7-2 combines with J gene TRBJ2-2; D gene uncertain. Germline V gene lookup returns CDR1 SGHTA and CDR2 FQGNSA. The germline V and J ends were trimmed by 3 bases and 8 bases, with 22 bases remaining between them. This CDR3 is built from 17 residues.

The rearrangement joins TRBV4-1 to TRBJ1-3; the D is unclear. The germline V gene has CDR1 MGHRA and CDR2 YSYEKL. Trimming pared 2 bases from V and 3 bases from J, leaving 11 bases between. The CDR3 contains 15 residues. The chain's CDR3 is CASSQQSTIGNTIYF. CDR3 nucleotide sequence: TGCGCCAGCAGCCAACAGTCCACAATTGGAAACACCATATATTTT.

This clonotype was observed at least ten times. The gene calls are TRBV6-5 and TRBJ1-1; D not certain. Germline CDR1 and CDR2: MNHEY and SVGAGI. The ends were cut back, 0 bases at V and 1 base at J, with 12 bases in the middle. CDR3 size: 16 residues. DNA for the CDR3: TGTGCCAGCAGTTACTCGAGGGTCCCTGGGAACACTGAAGCTTTCTTT. Translating it yields CASSYSRVPGNTEAFF.

This clonotype occurred a few times. The V call is TRBV24-1, the J call TRBJ2-5; 11 nucleotides align to TRBD1. The CDR3 has 17 amino acids. V lost 6 bases to trimming and J lost 5 bases; unmatched junction nucleotides: 13. Germline V gene lookup returns CDR1 KGHDR and CDR2 SFDVKD. CDR3 protein: CATSSEDRGRSRETQYF. CDR3 DNA: TGTGCCACCAGTAGCGAGGACAGGGGGCGGTCAAGGGAGACCCAGTACTTC.

V is TRBV2 and J is TRBJ2-1; D not resolved. V lost 6 bases to trimming and J lost 9 bases, with 18 bases between them. CDR1 is SNHLY and CDR2 is FYNNEI in the germline V gene. This CDR3 has 14 residues. CDR3 amino acids: CASREPEVSIEQFF. As DNA, the CDR3 is TGTGCCAGCAGAGAACCCGAAGTCTCTATTGAGCAGTTCTTC.

This clonotype was recorded many times. This sequence joins TRBV12-3 or TRBV12-4 and TRBJ2-5; D may be TRBD2 (5 bases). The CDR3 is 17 amino acids. Trimming shortened V by 3 bases and J by 1 base, and 18 bases separated the two germline ends. The CDR3 region is CASSFMNEGPFQETQYF. As DNA, the CDR3 is TGTGCCAGCAGTTTTATGAATGAGGGCCCCTTCCAAGAGACCCAGTACTTC.

This clonotype was seen a handful of times. This rearrangement joins TRBV9 to TRBJ2-1, with D possibly being TRBD2 (6 bases). Looked up from germline, CDR1 is SGDLS and CDR2 is YYNGEE. The V end was cut by 4 bases, the J end by 6 bases, with 17 bases between. The CDR3 has 15 amino acids. CDR3 sequence reads: CASSPGQRAVNEQFF. The CDR3 bases are TGTGCCAGCAGCCCAGGCCAGCGGGCGGTCAATGAGCAGTTCTTC.

This clonotype was seen a handful of times. The rearrangement joins TRBV5-1 to TRBJ1-2; D unresolved. The CDR3 spans 14 residues. The germline V gene encodes CDR1 SGHRS and CDR2 YFSETQ. Trimming removed 1 base from V and 2 bases from J, with 9 bases in between. The CDR3: CASSLIDGNYGYTF. The DNA for the CDR3 is TGCGCCAGCAGCTTGATTGACGGGAACTATGGCTACACCTTC. The full variable domain, in which reference TRBV5-1 and TRBJ1-2 provide the parts outside the CDR3, is KAGVTQTPRYLIKTRGQQVTLSCSPISGHRSVSWYQQTPGQGLQFLFEYFSETQRNKGNFPGRFSGRQFSNSRSEMNVSTLELGDSALYLCASSLIDGNYGYTFGSGTRLTVV.